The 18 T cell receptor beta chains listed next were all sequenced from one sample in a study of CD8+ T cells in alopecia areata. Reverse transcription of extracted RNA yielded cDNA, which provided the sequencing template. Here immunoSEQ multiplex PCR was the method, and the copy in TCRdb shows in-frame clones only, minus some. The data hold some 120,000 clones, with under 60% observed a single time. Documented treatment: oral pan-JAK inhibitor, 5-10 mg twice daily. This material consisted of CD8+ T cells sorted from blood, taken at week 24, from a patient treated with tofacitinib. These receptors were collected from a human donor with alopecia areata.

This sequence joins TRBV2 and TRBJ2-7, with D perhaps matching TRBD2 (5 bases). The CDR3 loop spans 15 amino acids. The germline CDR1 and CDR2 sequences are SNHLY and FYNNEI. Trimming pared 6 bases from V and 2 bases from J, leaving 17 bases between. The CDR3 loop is CASSISPEGAYEQYF. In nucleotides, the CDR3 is TGTGCCAGCAGCATCAGCCCAGAGGGTGCCTACGAGCAGTACTTC.

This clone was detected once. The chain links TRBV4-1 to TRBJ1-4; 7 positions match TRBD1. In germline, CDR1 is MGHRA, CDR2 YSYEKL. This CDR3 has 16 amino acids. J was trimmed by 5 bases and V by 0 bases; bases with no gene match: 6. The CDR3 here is CASSQDGKGANEKLFF. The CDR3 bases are TGCGCCAGCAGCCAAGACGGGAAGGGGGCGAATGAAAAACTGTTTTTT.

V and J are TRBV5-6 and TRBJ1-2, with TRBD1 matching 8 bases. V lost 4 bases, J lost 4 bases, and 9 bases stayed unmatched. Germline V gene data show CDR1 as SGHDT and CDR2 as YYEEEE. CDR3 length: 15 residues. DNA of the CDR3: TGTGCCAGCAGCCGGGACAGGAAAAGGAGCTATGGCTACACCTTC. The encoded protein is CASSRDRKRSYGYTF.

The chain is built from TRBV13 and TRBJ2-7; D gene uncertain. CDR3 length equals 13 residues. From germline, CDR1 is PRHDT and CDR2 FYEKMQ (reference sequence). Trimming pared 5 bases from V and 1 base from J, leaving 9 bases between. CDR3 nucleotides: TGTGCCAGCAGCCCCAGAAATTCCTACGAGCAGTACTTC. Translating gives CASSPRNSYEQYF.

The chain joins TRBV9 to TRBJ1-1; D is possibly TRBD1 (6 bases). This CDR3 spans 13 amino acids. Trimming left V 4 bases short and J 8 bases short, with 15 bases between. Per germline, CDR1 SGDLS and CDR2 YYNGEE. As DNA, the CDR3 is TGTGCCAGCAGCCTTGACTTGGGGGCGGAAGCTTTCTTT. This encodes CASSLDLGAEAFF.

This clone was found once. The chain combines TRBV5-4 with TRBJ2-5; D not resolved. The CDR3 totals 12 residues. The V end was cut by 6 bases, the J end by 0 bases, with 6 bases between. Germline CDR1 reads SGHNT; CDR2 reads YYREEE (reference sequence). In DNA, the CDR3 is TGTGCCAGCAACTCAAACCAAGAGACCCAGTACTTC. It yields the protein CASNSNQETQYF.

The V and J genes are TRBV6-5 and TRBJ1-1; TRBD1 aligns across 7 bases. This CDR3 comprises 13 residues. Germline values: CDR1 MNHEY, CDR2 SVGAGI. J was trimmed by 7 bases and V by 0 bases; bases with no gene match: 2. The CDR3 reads CASSYSTGFEAFF. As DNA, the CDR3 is TGTGCCAGCAGTTACTCGACAGGGTTTGAAGCTTTCTTT.

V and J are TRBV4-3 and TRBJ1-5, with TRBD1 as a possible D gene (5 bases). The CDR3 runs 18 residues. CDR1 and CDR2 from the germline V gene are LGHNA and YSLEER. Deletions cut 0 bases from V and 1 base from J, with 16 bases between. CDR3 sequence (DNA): TGCGCCAGCAGCCAAGATCCCCAGGGAGGGGAAAGCAATCAGCCCCAGCATTTT. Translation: CASSQDPQGGESNQPQHF.

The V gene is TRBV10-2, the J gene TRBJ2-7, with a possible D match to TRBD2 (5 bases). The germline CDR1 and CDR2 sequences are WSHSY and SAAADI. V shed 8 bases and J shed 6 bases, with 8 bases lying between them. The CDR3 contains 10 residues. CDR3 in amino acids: CASLDFEQYF. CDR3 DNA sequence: TGCGCCAGCCTGGACTTCGAGCAGTACTTC.

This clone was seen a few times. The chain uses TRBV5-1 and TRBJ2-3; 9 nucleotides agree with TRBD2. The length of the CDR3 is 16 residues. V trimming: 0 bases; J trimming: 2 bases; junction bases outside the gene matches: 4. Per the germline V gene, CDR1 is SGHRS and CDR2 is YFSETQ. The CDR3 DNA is TGCGCCAGCAGCTTGGGACTAGCGGACATCACAGATACGCAGTATTTT. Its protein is CASSLGLADITDTQYF.

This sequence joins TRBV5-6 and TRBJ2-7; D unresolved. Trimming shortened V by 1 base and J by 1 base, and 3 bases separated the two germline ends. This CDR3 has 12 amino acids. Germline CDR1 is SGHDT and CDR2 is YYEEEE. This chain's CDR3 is CASSLISYEQYF. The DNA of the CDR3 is TGTGCCAGCAGCTTGATATCCTACGAGCAGTACTTC.

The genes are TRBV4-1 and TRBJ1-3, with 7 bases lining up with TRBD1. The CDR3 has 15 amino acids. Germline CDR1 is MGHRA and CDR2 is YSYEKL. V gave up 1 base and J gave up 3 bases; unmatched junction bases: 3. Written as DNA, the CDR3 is TGCGCCAGCAGCCAAGCCGACAGGGATGGAAACACCATATATTTT. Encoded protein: CASSQADRDGNTIYF.

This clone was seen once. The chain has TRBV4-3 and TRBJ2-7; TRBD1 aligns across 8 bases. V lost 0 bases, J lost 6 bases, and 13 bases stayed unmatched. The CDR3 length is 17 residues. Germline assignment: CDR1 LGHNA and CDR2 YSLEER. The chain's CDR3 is CASSQDVTGQGVFEQYF. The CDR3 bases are TGCGCCAGCAGCCAAGATGTAACAGGACAGGGTGTCTTCGAGCAGTACTTC.

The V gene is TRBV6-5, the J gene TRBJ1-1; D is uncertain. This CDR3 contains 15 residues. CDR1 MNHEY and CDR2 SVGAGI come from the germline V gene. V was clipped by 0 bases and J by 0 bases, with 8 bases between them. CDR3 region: CASSYSSVLNTEAFF. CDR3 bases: TGTGCCAGCAGTTACTCGAGCGTTTTGAACACTGAAGCTTTCTTT.

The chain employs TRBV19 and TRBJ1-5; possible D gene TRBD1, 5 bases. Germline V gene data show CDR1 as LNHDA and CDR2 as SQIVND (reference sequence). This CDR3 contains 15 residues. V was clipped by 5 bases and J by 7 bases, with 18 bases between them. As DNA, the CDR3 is TGTGCCAGTAGTGCCGGGCCGACAGCGGAACAGCCCCAGCATTTT. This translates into CASSAGPTAEQPQHF.

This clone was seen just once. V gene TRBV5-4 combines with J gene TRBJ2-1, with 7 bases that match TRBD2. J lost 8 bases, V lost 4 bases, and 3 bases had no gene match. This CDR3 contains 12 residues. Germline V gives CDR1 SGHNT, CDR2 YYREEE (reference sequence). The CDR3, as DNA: TGTGCCAGCAGCATACTAGCGTATGAGCAGTTCTTC. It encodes CASSILAYEQFF.

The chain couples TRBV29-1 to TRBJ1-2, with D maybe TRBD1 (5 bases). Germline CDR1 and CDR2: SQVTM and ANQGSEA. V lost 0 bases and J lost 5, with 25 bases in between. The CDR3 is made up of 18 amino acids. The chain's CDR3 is CSVEDTWAAGTGAYGYTF. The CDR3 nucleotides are TGCAGCGTTGAAGATACATGGGCAGCCGGGACTGGGGCTTATGGCTACACCTTC.

In DNA, the CDR3 is TGTGCCAGCAGCTTAGCGGGAGGAGAGCAGTTCTTC. Protein sequence: CASSLAGGEQFF. This chain links TRBV7-9 with TRBJ2-1; the D gene is possibly TRBD2 (6 bases). The germline gives CDR1 SEHNR, CDR2 FQNEAQ (reference sequence). V was clipped by 0 bases and J by 10 bases, with 7 bases between them. The CDR3 covers 12 residues.